One and the same sample provided the 23 T cell receptor beta chains below, sequenced in a study of CD8 T cells in Susac syndrome. 0.5 to 1 ug RNA was reverse transcribed with random hexamers. Each CDR3 protein gets one entry after TCRdb re-called the immunoSEQ multiplex PCR reads with MiXCR. The table records 150,000 to 250,000 distinct CDR3 sequences, roughly 96% of them present only once. Sequenced: CD4+ T cells from PBMCs. The origin of the receptors is a human donor with multiple sclerosis.

The count of this clonotype is one. V gene TRBV20-1 combines with J gene TRBJ2-3; D could derive from TRBD1 or TRBD2 (6 bases each). Germline V gene lookup returns CDR1 DFQATT and CDR2 SNEGSKA (reference sequence). This CDR3 spans 13 amino acids. V lost 4 bases and J lost 1, with 9 bases in between. Here the CDR3 DNA reads TGCAGTGCTATAGGGGGGCGCACAGATACGCAGTATTTT. Its protein product is CSAIGGRTDTQYF.

The rearrangement uses TRBV7-2 and TRBJ2-1, with D unclear. CDR1 SGHTA and CDR2 FQGNSA come from the germline V gene. This CDR3 contains 12 residues. V was trimmed by 4 bases and J by 12 bases, leaving 13 bases between them. CDR3 loop: CASSSDWSVQFF. DNA for the CDR3: TGTGCCAGCAGCTCCGACTGGAGTGTGCAGTTCTTC.

V usage is TRBV3-1 and J usage is TRBJ2-5; 9 bases agree with TRBD2. The germline V gene has CDR1 LGHDT and CDR2 YNNKEL (reference sequence). This CDR3 is 16 amino acids long. V lost 0 bases to trimming and J lost 4 bases; unmatched junction nucleotides: 6. The CDR3 bases are TGTGCCAGCAGCCAAGATTTTAGCGGGGGACGAGAGACCCAGTACTTC. Its translation: CASSQDFSGGRETQYF.

This clonotype was detected only once. The chain is built from TRBV9 and TRBJ2-7; possibly TRBD1 or TRBD2 for D (5 bases each). V shed 0 bases and J shed 6 bases, with 10 bases lying between them. The CDR3 spans 13 residues. Germline CDR1 reads SGDLS; CDR2 reads YYNGEE. This CDR3 reads CASSVGDEGEQYF. The DNA of the CDR3 is TGTGCCAGCAGCGTAGGGGACGAGGGCGAGCAGTACTTC.

J is TRBJ2-6 and V is TRBV20-1, with TRBD2 as a possible D gene (6 bases). Germline CDR1 DFQATT, CDR2 SNEGSKA (reference sequence). The length of the CDR3 is 15 residues. Trimming pared 6 bases from V and 4 bases from J, leaving 16 bases between. The CDR3, as DNA: TGCAGTGCCTCGGGACTCGGCGGCGGGGCCAACGTCCTGACTTTC. This gives the protein CSASGLGGGANVLTF.

This clonotype came up once. This sequence joins TRBV20-1 and TRBJ2-5, with D possibly called TRBD1 or TRBD2 (5 bases each). V was trimmed by 6 bases and J by 5 bases, leaving 16 bases between them. CDR1 and CDR2 from the germline V gene are DFQATT and SNEGSKA (reference sequence). This CDR3 has 13 residues. The CDR3 here is CSASPRGGETQYF. In DNA, the CDR3 is TGCAGTGCCTCGCCTCGGGGCGGGGAGACCCAGTACTTC.

The chain uses TRBV9 and TRBJ2-1, with TRBD2 identical over 14 bases. The length of the CDR3 is 16 residues. Germline CDR1 reads SGDLS; CDR2 reads YYNGEE. J gave up 8 bases and V 7 bases, and 11 bases lay outside the gene matches. The chain's CDR3 is CASSPDPGLAGDEQFF. The CDR3 nucleotides are TGTGCCAGCTCACCCGACCCGGGACTAGCGGGAGATGAGCAGTTCTTC. Combining the CDR3 with reference TRBV9 and TRBJ2-1 gives the whole variable domain DSGVTQTPKHLITATGQRVTLRCSPRSGDLSVYWYQQSLDQGLQFLIQYYNGEERAKGNILERFSAQQFPDLHSELNLSSLELGDSALYFCASSPDPGLAGDEQFFGPGTRLTVL.

The chain carries TRBV24-1 and TRBJ1-5; perhaps TRBD1 as D (6 bases). The CDR3 is made up of 13 amino acids. Deletions cut 10 bases from V and 4 bases from J, with 13 bases between. Looked up from germline, CDR1 is KGHDR and CDR2 is SFDVKD. CDR3 nucleotides: TGTGCCACGGCGGACAGCCAGAATCAGCCCCAGCATTTT. Amino acids: CATADSQNQPQHF.

The chain couples TRBV29-1 to TRBJ2-6; the D gene is possibly TRBD1 (6 bases). CDR1 and CDR2 (germline): SQVTM, ANQGSEA. This CDR3 contains 17 residues. V was shortened by 3 bases and J by 0 bases, with 15 bases between the two germline ends. The DNA for the CDR3 is TGCAGCGTTGATTCGGGACATACACTCTCTGGGGCCAACGTCCTGACTTTC. Protein sequence: CSVDSGHTLSGANVLTF.

In regard to this clonotype: Germline and junction disagree at one end, which may indicate a read error. The rearrangement uses TRBV29-1 and TRBJ1-2; D is undetermined. This CDR3 is built from 10 residues. Germline CDR1 and CDR2: SQVTM and ANQGSEA. The CDR3 DNA follows: TGCAGCGTAGGTACCTGGCCCCGGAACTTC. This gives the protein CSVGTWPRNF.

The rearrangement uses TRBV29-1 and TRBJ2-3; a possible D gene is TRBD2 (5 bases). The ends were cut back, 3 bases at V and 3 bases at J, with 16 bases in the middle. This CDR3 has 15 amino acids. Per the germline V gene, CDR1 is SQVTM and CDR2 is ANQGSEA. CDR3 sequence (DNA): TGCAGCGTTGACTCTTGGGTGGGAGTGACAGATACGCAGTATTTT. Translation gives CSVDSWVGVTDTQYF.

The V call is TRBV9, the J call TRBJ2-7; perhaps TRBD2 as D (6 bases). From germline, CDR1 is SGDLS and CDR2 YYNGEE. The CDR3 spans 15 residues. The V end was cut by 4 bases, the J end by 1 base, with 15 bases between. CDR3 loop: CASSPSGQPSYEQYF. In nucleotides, the CDR3 is TGTGCCAGCAGCCCAAGCGGGCAGCCATCCTACGAGCAGTACTTC.

The chain carries TRBV12-3 or TRBV12-4 and TRBJ1-2, with TRBD1 as a possible D gene (5 bases). The germline V and J ends were trimmed by 6 bases and 2 bases, with 13 bases remaining between them. The CDR3 is made up of 14 amino acids. In nucleotides, the CDR3 is TGTGCCAGCAGCCCAGGGTACGGGAACTATGGCTACACCTTC. This gives the protein CASSPGYGNYGYTF.

The CDR3, as DNA: TGCGCCAGCAGCTTGGTTCCAGCGGAAGAGACCCAGTACTTC. This codes for CASSLVPAEETQYF. The rearrangement links TRBV5-1 to TRBJ2-5; D is perhaps TRBD2 (5 bases). Trimming shortened V by 0 bases and J by 3 bases, and 9 bases separated the two germline ends. CDR1 is SGHRS and CDR2 is YFSETQ in the germline V gene. The CDR3 covers 14 residues.

The gene calls are TRBV20-1 and TRBJ2-7, with D hard to call. Per the germline V gene, CDR1 is DFQATT and CDR2 is SNEGSKA (reference sequence). The CDR3 has 13 amino acids. V was shortened by 2 bases and J by 4 bases, with 12 bases between the two germline ends. CDR3 sequence (DNA): TGCAGTGCTAGATCCAGCGCAACTTACGAGCAGTACTTC. It specifies CSARSSATYEQYF.

V usage is TRBV20-1 and J usage is TRBJ2-5; 11 nucleotides align to TRBD2. CDR1 DFQATT and CDR2 SNEGSKA come from the germline V gene (reference sequence). This CDR3 comprises 15 residues. V trimming: 2 bases; J trimming: 5 bases; junction bases outside the gene matches: 7. CDR3 nucleotides: TGCAGTGCTAGATTGGCTAGCGGGGGGATGGAGACCCAGTACTTC. It yields the protein CSARLASGGMETQYF.

The chain links TRBV7-9 to TRBJ2-5; D gene uncertain. This CDR3 region has 12 residues. The germline CDR1 and CDR2 sequences are SEHNR and FQNEAQ (reference sequence). V lost 11 bases, J lost 2 bases, and 12 bases lay in between. In DNA, the CDR3 is TGTGCCGACGGAGCAGGTCAAGAGACCCAGTACTTC. This gives the protein CADGAGQETQYF.

The V and J genes are TRBV6-2 or TRBV6-3 and TRBJ2-1; the D is unclear. The CDR3 has 15 amino acids. V was pared by 0 bases and J by 5 bases, with 11 bases between. Germline CDR1 and CDR2: MNHEY and SVGEGT. In nucleotides, the CDR3 is TGTGCCAGCAGTTACTCGTCCGGAAGGAACAATGAGCAGTTCTTC. Protein sequence: CASSYSSGRNNEQFF.

The chain links TRBV20-1 to TRBJ1-4; D perhaps matches TRBD1 (5 bases). The germline CDR1 and CDR2 sequences are DFQATT and SNEGSKA (reference sequence). Trimming took 4 bases from V and 8 from J, leaving 20 bases between them. The CDR3 runs 15 residues. The CDR3 coding sequence is TGCAGTGCTATGATTGCAAGGGGAGGTCGAGAAAAACTGTTTTTT. It yields the protein CSAMIARGGREKLFF.

The genes are TRBV25-1 and TRBJ2-7, with a weak D call TRBD1 (6 bases). CDR1 is MGHDK, CDR2 SYGVNS, per germline. The CDR3 totals 15 residues. Trimming pared 1 base from V and 0 bases from J, leaving 10 bases between. The CDR3 nucleotides read TGTGCCAGCAGTGAATCTGGCAGGGGCTCCTACGAGCAGTACTTC. Protein sequence: CASSESGRGSYEQYF.

The chain links TRBV5-4 to TRBJ1-1; D is ambiguous. Trimming pared 0 bases from V and 1 base from J, leaving 4 bases between. The CDR3 covers 13 residues. In germline, CDR1 is SGHNT, CDR2 YYREEE (reference sequence). This CDR3 is CASSLAGNTEAFF. CDR3 nucleotides: TGTGCCAGCAGCTTGGCAGGGAACACTGAAGCTTTCTTT. Full variable domain (missing parts from reference TRBV5-4 and TRBJ1-1): ETGVTQSPTHLIKTRGQQVTLRCSSQSGHNTVSWYQQALGQGPQFIFQYYREEENGRGNFPPRFSGLQFPNYSSELNVNALELDDSALYLCASSLAGNTEAFFGQGTRLTVV.

This chain uses TRBV30 with TRBJ1-6, with unresolved D. The CDR3 contains 13 residues. The V gene's germline CDR1 is GTSNPN and CDR2 SVGIG (reference sequence). The V end lost 3 bases, the J end lost 11 bases, and 14 bases lay between the germline ends. The CDR3: CAWSPRSIPPLHF. CDR3 nucleotides: TGTGCCTGGAGCCCCCGGTCGATTCCACCCCTCCACTTT.

In its sample, this clonotype was seen once. The chain uses TRBV7-9 and TRBJ2-1; D gene ambiguous. The CDR3 contains 14 residues. Trimming took 2 bases from V and 8 from J, leaving 13 bases between them. Germline CDR1 is SEHNR and CDR2 is FQNEAQ (reference sequence). The CDR3 reads CASSLNGVWDEQFF. The CDR3 bases are TGTGCCAGCAGCTTAAACGGAGTCTGGGATGAGCAGTTCTTC.